This passage covers 26 T cell receptor beta chains from one sample sequenced in a study of response to subunit inactivated influenza vaccine. In TCRdb, the RT-PCR reads were re-called with MiXCR into one record per CDR3 protein. In the table there are about 570,000 distinct CDR3 sequences, over 9% of which are singletons. This same sample was also part of a study on T cells expressing NK-cell markers. That paper notes: Making the TCR beta cDNA relied on 5'RACE template switching with UMIs.

This sample comprised PBMCs from blood, obtained on the day of vaccination. These receptors were taken from a man in his fifties or sixties who received an inactivated influenza vaccine.

The chain recombines TRBV28 with TRBJ1-5, with D maybe TRBD1 (5 bases). Trimming left V 5 bases short and J 10 bases short, with 15 bases between. Germline CDR1 reads MDHEN; CDR2 reads SYDVKM. This CDR3 spans 13 amino acids. DNA of the CDR3: TGTGCCAGCAGTCCCCCCCCGGGGGTTCCCCAGCATTTT. It is translated as CASSPPPGVPQHF.

This clonotype was counted only a few times. The V gene is TRBV5-1, the J gene TRBJ2-3; D is unresolved. There are 14 residues in the CDR3. V dropped 0 bases and J dropped 3 bases, with 8 bases sitting between them. CDR1 and CDR2 (germline): SGHRS, YFSETQ. The CDR3 region is CASSLASETDTQYF. CDR3 sequence (DNA): TGCGCCAGCAGCTTGGCTTCAGAAACAGATACGCAGTATTTT.

The chain uses TRBV28 and TRBJ1-6; tentatively, D is TRBD1 (5 bases). The CDR3 spans 17 residues. Germline CDR1 reads MDHEN; CDR2 reads SYDVKM. V was shortened by 5 bases and J by 1 base, with 15 bases between the two germline ends. CDR3 bases: TGTGCCAGCAGTAACACCGGACGGGGGTCCTATAATTCACCCCTCCACTTT. Residues: CASSNTGRGSYNSPLHF. Full variable domain (rest looked up from reference TRBV28 and TRBJ1-6): DVKVTQSSRYLVKRTGEKVFLECVQDMDHENMFWYRQDPGLGLRLIYFSYDVKMKEKGDIPEGYSVSREKKERFSLILESASTNQTSMYLCASSNTGRGSYNSPLHFGNGTRLTVT.

The chain joins TRBV19 to TRBJ2-3, with D perhaps TRBD1 or TRBD2 (5 bases each). This CDR3 region has 16 residues. V shed 4 bases and J shed 2 bases, with 16 bases lying between them. CDR1 LNHDA and CDR2 SQIVND come from the germline V gene (reference sequence). The CDR3 loop is CASSTALTGPTDTQYF. CDR3 coding DNA: TGTGCCAGTAGTACGGCCCTCACGGGACCCACAGATACGCAGTATTTT.

This clonotype was detected only a few times. This chain joins TRBV5-4 and TRBJ2-1, with 8 bases fitting TRBD2. Germline lookup yields CDR1 SGHNT and CDR2 YYREEE (reference sequence). The CDR3 length is 14 residues. Losses at the gene ends were 0 bases for V and 9 bases for J; bases not matched to a gene: 5. CDR3 DNA sequence: TGTGCCAGCAGCTTGGCGGGAGGGATTATTGAGCAGTTCTTC. This encodes CASSLAGGIIEQFF.

The V gene is TRBV7-2, the J gene TRBJ2-1, with D possibly TRBD1 on 6 matching bases. This CDR3 has 14 residues. Germline V gene sequence: CDR1 SGHTA, CDR2 FQGNSA. V was clipped by 0 bases and J by 9 bases, with 12 bases between them. This chain's CDR3 is CASSLAQWGLEQFF. The CDR3 DNA reads as TGTGCCAGCAGCTTAGCACAATGGGGGCTTGAGCAGTTCTTC.

This clonotype occurred a few times. The chain combines TRBV11-1 with TRBJ2-3; the D is unclear. CDR3 length equals 20 residues. V dropped 0 bases and J dropped 2 bases, with 24 bases sitting between them. Germline CDR1 reads SGHAT; CDR2 reads FQDESV (reference sequence). CDR3 nucleotides: TGTGCCAGCAGCTTAGCGCCTCCTCTCCCACCCCAGGCGGACACAGATACGCAGTATTTT. As protein: CASSLAPPLPPQADTDTQYF.

There are many counts of this clonotype. The CDR3 nucleotides read TGTGCCAGCAGTCCCCAGACGGATCCTGAAGCTTTCTTT. Translation: CASSPQTDPEAFF. This chain joins TRBV12-3 or TRBV12-4 and TRBJ1-1; D unresolved. V lost 5 bases, J lost 6 bases, and 13 bases lay in between. The CDR3 sequence is 13 residues long.

This clonotype was observed a handful of times. This chain uses TRBV5-1 with TRBJ2-7; 9 positions match TRBD1. The CDR3 has 14 amino acids. The germline V gene encodes CDR1 SGHRS and CDR2 YFSETQ. After removal of 3 bases from V and 4 bases from J, the junction contained 5 bases not matched to a gene. Here the CDR3 reads CASSSDRGWYEQYF. The CDR3 region has the DNA TGCGCCAGCAGCTCGGACAGGGGATGGTACGAGCAGTACTTC.

The gene calls are TRBV18 and TRBJ2-3; no clear D gene. CDR1 and CDR2 from the germline V gene are KGHSH and LQKENI. Trimming pared 0 bases from V and 1 base from J, leaving 11 bases between. The CDR3 length is 16 residues. DNA for the CDR3: TGTGCCAGCTCACCACCGGGCGGATTCGGCACAGATACGCAGTATTTT. This gives the protein CASSPPGGFGTDTQYF.

This chain uses TRBV30 with TRBJ1-5; no definite D call. The CDR3 covers 16 residues. V shed 2 bases and J shed 0 bases, with 14 bases lying between them. CDR1 GTSNPN and CDR2 SVGIG come from the germline V gene (reference sequence). CDR3 residues: CAWSWGGPLSNQPQHF. CDR3 DNA: TGTGCCTGGAGTTGGGGAGGACCTCTTAGCAATCAGCCCCAGCATTTT.

The chain employs TRBV4-2 and TRBJ1-4; no reliable D call. Germline V gene sequence: CDR1 LGHNA, CDR2 YNFKEQ. This CDR3 is 15 amino acids long. V lost 1 base and J lost 5, with 11 bases in between. CDR3 amino acids: CASSQASLENEKLFF. The CDR3 DNA follows: TGTGCCAGCAGCCAAGCAAGCCTAGAGAATGAAAAACTGTTTTTT.

The table lists this clonotype with many counts. V usage is TRBV30 and J usage is TRBJ2-5, with D perhaps matching TRBD2 (6 bases). This CDR3 region has 16 residues. Germline-derived CDR1 and CDR2 are GTSNPN and SVGIG (reference sequence). V lost 5 bases to trimming and J lost 4 bases, with 23 bases between them. In DNA form, the CDR3 reads TGTGCCTGGGTTATGGCTAGCGTCCGGATGCGAGAGACCCAGTACTTC. Translating gives CAWVMASVRMRETQYF.

This clonotype has just a few counts. The gene calls are TRBV30 and TRBJ2-4, with D possibly matching TRBD2 (5 bases). Looked up from germline, CDR1 is GTSNPN and CDR2 is SVGIG (reference sequence). The length of the CDR3 is 14 residues. Deletions cut 3 bases from V and 5 bases from J, with 14 bases between. The CDR3 sequence is CAWSRGGSQNIQYF. CDR3 coding DNA: TGTGCCTGGAGCCGGGGTGGATCCCAAAACATTCAGTACTTC.

This clonotype has at least ten counts. An end of the junction does not agree with germline; a read error may underlie this. This rearrangement joins TRBV5-1 to TRBJ2-7; 10 bases are shared with TRBD1. Germline CDR1 SGHRS, CDR2 YFSETQ. The CDR3 has 14 amino acids. The CDR3 is CASSLGTGVYEQYF. In nucleotides, the CDR3 is TGTGCCAGCAGCTTGGGGACAGGGGTCTACGAGCAGTACTTC.

This clonotype has ten or more counts. This chain links TRBV28 with TRBJ2-2; D perhaps matches TRBD2 (6 bases). From germline, CDR1 is MDHEN and CDR2 SYDVKM. Trimming shortened V by 0 bases and J by 4 bases, and 9 bases separated the two germline ends. The CDR3 consists of 15 residues. The DNA for the CDR3 is TGTGCCAGCAGTTTATGGGCGGGGAGCACCGGGGAGCTGTTTTTT. As protein: CASSLWAGSTGELFF.

The chain couples TRBV7-9 to TRBJ2-2; TRBD2 might be the D (5 bases). Deletions cut 2 bases from V and 6 bases from J, with 16 bases between. In germline, CDR1 is SEHNR, CDR2 FQNEAQ (reference sequence). The CDR3 is 16 amino acids. CDR3 bases: TGTGCCAGCAGCTTACGGGATGGATATCCGTCCGGGGAGCTGTTTTTT. This sequence encodes CASSLRDGYPSGELFF.

This clonotype was seen more than once but under ten times. The rearrangement joins TRBV28 to TRBJ2-3; tentatively, D is TRBD2 (6 bases). The CDR3 runs 14 residues. V dropped 3 bases and J dropped 3 bases, with 10 bases sitting between them. The V gene's germline CDR1 is MDHEN and CDR2 SYDVKM. This CDR3 reads CASSFASVTDTQYF. CDR3 nucleotides: TGTGCCAGCAGTTTTGCTAGCGTGACAGATACGCAGTATTTT. The variable domain in full, completed from reference TRBV28 and TRBJ2-3, reads DVKVTQSSRYLVKRTGEKVFLECVQDMDHENMFWYRQDPGLGLRLIYFSYDVKMKEKGDIPEGYSVSREKKERFSLILESASTNQTSMYLCASSFASVTDTQYFGPGTRLTVL.

The chain joins TRBV18 to TRBJ2-7; TRBD1 might be the D (7 bases). V was clipped by 4 bases and J by 2 bases, with 15 bases between them. The germline V gene encodes CDR1 KGHSH and CDR2 LQKENI. This CDR3 comprises 15 residues. The CDR3 nucleotides read TGTGCCAGCTCACTACGACAGGGAGGCCCCTACGAGCAGTACTTC. Its translation is CASSLRQGGPYEQYF. The complete variable domain, with remaining parts taken from reference TRBV18 and TRBJ2-7, reads NAGVMQNPRHLVRRRGQEARLRCSPMKGHSHVYWYRQLPEEGLKFMVYLQKENIIDESGMPKERFSAEFPKEGPSILRIQQVVRGDSAAYFCASSLRQGGPYEQYFGPGTRLTVT.

The sample holds many counts of this clonotype. This rearrangement joins TRBV7-8 to TRBJ1-1, with D uncertain. Germline loops: CDR1 SGHVS, CDR2 FQNEAQ. V lost 5 bases and J 2 bases, leaving 12 bases between the germline ends. The CDR3 totals 14 residues. The CDR3 spells CASSGPERNTEAFF. In nucleotides, the CDR3 is TGTGCCAGCAGCGGTCCGGAGAGAAACACTGAAGCTTTCTTT. The full variable domain, rest sourced from reference TRBV7-8 and TRBJ1-1, is GAGVSQSPRYKVAKRGQDVALRCDPISGHVSLFWYQQALGQGPEFLTYFQNEAQLDKSGLPSDRFFAERPEGSVSTLKIQRTQQEDSAVYLCASSGPERNTEAFFGQGTRLTVV.

The table lists this clonotype with many counts. The V and J genes are TRBV5-6 and TRBJ2-7; 7 nucleotides match TRBD2. Per germline, CDR1 SGHDT and CDR2 YYEEEE. Unmatched junction bases numbered 9, after V lost 3 bases and J lost 12 bases. The CDR3 totals 12 residues. The DNA for the CDR3 is TGTGCCAGCAGCTCCGGGACTAAGACAAGGTACTTC. This codes for CASSSGTKTRYF.

The rearrangement links TRBV10-3 to TRBJ2-3; the D is unclear. Germline CDR1 ENHRY, CDR2 SYGVKD. There are 15 residues in the CDR3. The ends were cut back, 3 bases at V and 3 bases at J, with 13 bases in the middle. The CDR3 protein is CAISDPGKATDTQYF. DNA of the CDR3: TGTGCCATCAGTGATCCCGGAAAAGCGACAGATACGCAGTATTTT.

This clonotype has more than one count but fewer than ten. V usage is TRBV20-1 and J usage is TRBJ2-1; no reliable D call. The CDR3 totals 13 residues. V was trimmed by 0 bases and J by 9 bases, leaving 12 bases between them. Germline-derived CDR1 and CDR2 are DFQATT and SNEGSKA (reference sequence). The CDR3, as DNA: TGCAGTGCTAGAGATCTGGGTGGATTTGAGCAGTTCTTC. The encoded protein is CSARDLGGFEQFF.

The chain couples TRBV18 to TRBJ2-1, with 8 bases lining up with TRBD2. V gave up 6 bases and J gave up 2 bases; unmatched junction bases: 9. CDR3 size: 16 residues. Per germline, CDR1 KGHSH and CDR2 LQKENI. The CDR3 protein is CASSAGVAGTYNEQFF. The CDR3 nucleotides are TGTGCCAGCTCTGCCGGGGTAGCGGGGACCTACAATGAGCAGTTCTTC. Using reference TRBV18 and TRBJ2-1 for the parts outside the CDR3, the full variable domain is NAGVMQNPRHLVRRRGQEARLRCSPMKGHSHVYWYRQLPEEGLKFMVYLQKENIIDESGMPKERFSAEFPKEGPSILRIQQVVRGDSAAYFCASSAGVAGTYNEQFFGPGTRLTVL.

This clonotype occurred a few times. V gene TRBV11-3 combines with J gene TRBJ2-2; D call uncertain. The CDR3 sequence is 14 residues long. The V end lost 2 bases, the J end lost 2 bases, and 6 bases lay between the germline ends. CDR1 and CDR2 from the germline V gene are SGHNT and YENEEA. The DNA for the CDR3 is TGTGCCAGCAGCTTACACGTTAACACCGGGGAGCTGTTTTTT. Protein sequence: CASSLHVNTGELFF.

The chain uses TRBV5-1 and TRBJ2-1, with 13 bases lining up with TRBD2. CDR3 length: 14 residues. Trimming cost V 3 bases and J 8 bases; bases outside gene matches: 2. CDR1 and CDR2 (germline): SGHRS, YFSETQ. The DNA of the CDR3 is TGCGCCAGCAGCTACGGGACTAGCGGGGATGAGCAGTTCTTC. Encoded protein: CASSYGTSGDEQFF.